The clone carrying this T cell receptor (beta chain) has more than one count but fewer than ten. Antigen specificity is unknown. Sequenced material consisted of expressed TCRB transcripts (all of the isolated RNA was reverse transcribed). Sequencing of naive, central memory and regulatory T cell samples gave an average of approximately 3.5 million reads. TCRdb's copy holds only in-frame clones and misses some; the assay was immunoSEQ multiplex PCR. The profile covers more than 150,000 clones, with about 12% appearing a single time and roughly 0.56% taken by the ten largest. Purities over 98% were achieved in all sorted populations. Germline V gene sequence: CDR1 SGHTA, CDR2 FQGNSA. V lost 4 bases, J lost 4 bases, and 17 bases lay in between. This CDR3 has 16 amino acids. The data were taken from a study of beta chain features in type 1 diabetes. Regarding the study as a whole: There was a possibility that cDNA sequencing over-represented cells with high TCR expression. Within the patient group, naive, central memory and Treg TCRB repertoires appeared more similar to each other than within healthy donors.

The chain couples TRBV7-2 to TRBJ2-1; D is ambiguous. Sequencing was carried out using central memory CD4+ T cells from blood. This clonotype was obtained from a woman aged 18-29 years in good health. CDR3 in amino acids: CASSSHTHFPYNEQFF. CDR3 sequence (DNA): TGTGCCAGCAGCTCCCATACACATTTCCCTTACAATGAGCAGTTCTTC.